These 5 T cell receptor beta chains came from one sample sequenced in a study of neurological immune-mediated disorders. One entry per CDR3 protein results from TCRdb running MiXCR on the 5' RACE reads. Here the sample spans about 66,000 distinct CDR3 sequences, nearly 3.5% being singletons. The sequencing sample was made of PBMCs. The receptors come from a man aged 35-49 years with multiple sclerosis.

This clonotype was detected many times. The V gene is TRBV10-3, the J gene TRBJ1-2, with 8 bases identical to TRBD1. Germline trimming cut 3 bases from V and 5 bases from J; bases unmatched to any gene: 2. CDR3 length: 13 residues. The germline CDR1 and CDR2 sequences are ENHRY and SYGVKD. The CDR3 is CAISERQGYGYTF. The CDR3, as DNA: TGTGCCATCAGTGAACGACAGGGGTATGGCTACACCTTC.

This clonotype was seen at least ten times. The rearrangement links TRBV7-8 to TRBJ2-3, with D possibly being TRBD2 (6 bases). Germline-derived CDR1 and CDR2 are SGHVS and FQNEAQ. The ends were cut back, 4 bases at V and 0 bases at J, with 20 bases in the middle. The CDR3 consists of 18 residues. The CDR3 loop is CASSSRRSRESSTDTQYF. For the CDR3, the DNA is TGTGCCAGCAGCTCCCGCCGGTCGCGGGAATCTAGCACAGATACGCAGTATTTT.

This clonotype was detected ten times or more. This chain connects TRBV6-5 to TRBJ2-1; perhaps D is TRBD1 or TRBD2 (5 bases each). The CDR3 loop spans 15 amino acids. The germline V and J ends were trimmed by 3 bases and 2 bases, with 11 bases remaining between them. The germline V gene encodes CDR1 MNHEY and CDR2 SVGAGI. The CDR3 DNA follows: TGTGCCAGCAGTTATAGGGGTAGCGCCTACAATGAGCAGTTCTTC. Protein product: CASSYRGSAYNEQFF.

The J gene is TRBJ1-3, the V gene TRBV6-6; perhaps TRBD1 as D (5 bases). V dropped 2 bases and J dropped 4 bases, with 15 bases sitting between them. The germline V gene has CDR1 MNHNY and CDR2 SVGAGI (reference sequence). The CDR3 has 16 amino acids. The CDR3 DNA reads TGTGCCAGCAGTTACATGGAGGGGACGGGAGGAAACACCATATATTTT. Its translation is CASSYMEGTGGNTIYF.

Ten or more counts support this clonotype. The genes are TRBV30 and TRBJ2-3, with D maybe TRBD2 (5 bases). Trimming left V 3 bases short and J 0 bases short, with 10 bases between. This CDR3 region has 14 residues. The germline gives CDR1 GTSNPN, CDR2 SVGIG (reference sequence). CDR3 bases: TGTGCCTGGAGAGATACTAGTAGCACAGATACGCAGTATTTT. It translates to CAWRDTSSTDTQYF.